This T cell receptor beta chain was documented in a study of CD8+ T cells in alopecia areata. Findings and caveats of the study: Possibly as an HLA-related effect, TCR sharing across patients appeared less clear than in mice.

This clone was picked up one time. Its antigen is unidentified. cDNA reverse transcribed from extracted RNA served as the sequencing template. The assay was immunoSEQ multiplex PCR, and TCRdb's table has in-frame clones only and misses some. Of more than 100,000 clones in the sample, roughly 50% were seen once. The clonotype comes from a human donor in good health. The source material was CD4+ T cells sorted from blood.

Here the CDR3 DNA reads TGTGCCAGCAGCGCGGCGGGGAACTCCTACAATGAGCAGTTCTTC. Translation: CASSAAGNSYNEQFF. This chain joins TRBV9 and TRBJ2-1; a weak D match, TRBD2 (6 bases). Germline V CDR1 and CDR2: SGDLS, YYNGEE. V lost 3 bases and J lost 0, with 10 bases in between. The CDR3 runs 15 residues.